This TCR beta chain was captured by sequencing in a study of cytomegalovirus exposure and HLA in healthy donors. Germline loops: CDR1 MNHNS, CDR2 SASEGT. The germline V and J ends were trimmed by 6 bases and 1 base, with 9 bases remaining between them. The CDR3 has 13 residues. 13 Jbeta primers and 60 Vbeta primers were used for the PCR. TCRdb's copy holds only in-frame clones and misses some; the assay was immunoSEQ multiplex PCR. Of 200,000 to 250,000 clones detected, around four fifths appear once; the ten largest clones hold approximately 1.5%. The receptor was derived from a middle-aged man in good health and CMV-seronegative. This chain joins TRBV6-1 and TRBJ1-1, with D maybe TRBD1 (5 bases). Input material: PBMCs. As DNA, the CDR3 is TGTGCCAGCAGCGCTACAGGGAACACTGAAGCTTTCTTT. Its protein product is CASSATGNTEAFF.